This TCR beta chain was recovered during a study of blood T cells in healthy people across ages. Study outcomes and limitations: Age advanced and TCR beta diversity per million T cells fell, roughly linearly. Across samples, TCR beta diversity tracked strongly with naive T cell percentage.

Healthy Caucasian individuals from Russia aged roughly 6 to 90 served as donors. They isolated at least 6 million PBMCs from each sample. It was with a sample-barcoded 5' primer and a J-beta primer mix that a second PCR of about 7 to 12 cycles was run. TCRdb processed the 5' RACE reads anew with MiXCR; each CDR3 protein has one entry. This table holds roughly 1,800,000 distinct CDR3 sequences, around 48% found once. Points on this clonotype: Its antigen is undetermined. This may be a read error, as it is one base from a much larger clone.

This CDR3 spans 15 amino acids. Trimming took 4 bases from V and 4 from J; bases not matched to a gene: 6. The germline CDR1 and CDR2 sequences are SEHNR and FQNEAQ (reference sequence). This chain connects TRBV7-9 to TRBJ1-2, with TRBD1 matching 10 bases. The sequence was collected from a woman aged 40 to 49 in good health. Input material: blood. CDR3 DNA: TGTGCCAGCAGCTCCGGGACAGGGGCAAGCTATGGCTACACCTTC. Protein: CASSSGTGASYGYTF. Looking up the rest from reference TRBV7-9 and TRBJ1-2 gives the full variable domain: DTGVSQNPRHKITKRGQNVTFRCDPISEHNRLYWYRQTLGQGPEFLTYFQNEAQLEKSRLLSDRFSAERPKGSFSTLEIQRTEQGDSAMYLCASSSGTGASYGYTFGSGTRLTVV.